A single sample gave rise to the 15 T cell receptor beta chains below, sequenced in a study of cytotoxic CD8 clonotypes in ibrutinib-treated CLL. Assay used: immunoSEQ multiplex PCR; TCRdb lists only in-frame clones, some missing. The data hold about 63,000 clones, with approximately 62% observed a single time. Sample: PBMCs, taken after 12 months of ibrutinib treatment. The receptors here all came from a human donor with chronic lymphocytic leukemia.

CDR3 protein: CASSRTGTGNEKLFF. The CDR3 region has the DNA TGTGCCAGCAGTAGAACCGGGACAGGGAATGAAAAACTGTTTTTT. The V gene is TRBV6-5, the J gene TRBJ1-4, with 9 positions matching TRBD1. V dropped 5 bases and J dropped 5; count of bases not matched to a gene: 6. Germline assignment: CDR1 MNHEY and CDR2 SVGAGI. The CDR3 totals 15 residues.

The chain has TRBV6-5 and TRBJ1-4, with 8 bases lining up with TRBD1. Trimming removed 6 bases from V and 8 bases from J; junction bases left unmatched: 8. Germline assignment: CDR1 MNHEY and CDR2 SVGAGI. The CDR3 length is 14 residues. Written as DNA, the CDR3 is TGTGCCAGCAGCCGAGGAGGGACAGGCGAAAAACTGTTTTTT. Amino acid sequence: CASSRGGTGEKLFF.

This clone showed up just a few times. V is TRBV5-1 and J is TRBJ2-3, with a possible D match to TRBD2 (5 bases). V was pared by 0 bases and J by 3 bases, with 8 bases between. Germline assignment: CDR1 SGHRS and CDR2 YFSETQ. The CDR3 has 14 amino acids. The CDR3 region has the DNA TGCGCCAGCAGCTTGGGACTAAATACAGATACGCAGTATTTT. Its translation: CASSLGLNTDTQYF.

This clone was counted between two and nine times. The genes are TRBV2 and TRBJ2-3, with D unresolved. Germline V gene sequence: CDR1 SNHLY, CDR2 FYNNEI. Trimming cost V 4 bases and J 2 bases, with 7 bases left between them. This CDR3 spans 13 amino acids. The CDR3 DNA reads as TGTGCCAGCAGTGGGCCGGACACAGATACGCAGTATTTT. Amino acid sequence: CASSGPDTDTQYF.

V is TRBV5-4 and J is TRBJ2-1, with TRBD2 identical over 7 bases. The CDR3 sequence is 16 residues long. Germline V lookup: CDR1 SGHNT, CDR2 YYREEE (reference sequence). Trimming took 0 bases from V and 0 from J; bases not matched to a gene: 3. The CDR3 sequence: CASSLDGGSSYNEQFF. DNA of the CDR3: TGTGCCAGCAGCTTGGACGGCGGGAGCTCCTACAATGAGCAGTTCTTC.

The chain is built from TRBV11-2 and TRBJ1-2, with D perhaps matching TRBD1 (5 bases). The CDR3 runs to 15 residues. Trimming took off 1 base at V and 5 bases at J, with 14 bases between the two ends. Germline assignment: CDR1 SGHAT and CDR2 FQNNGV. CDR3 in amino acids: CASSLVSNGAYGYTF. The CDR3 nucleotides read TGTGCCAGCAGCTTAGTTTCCAACGGGGCTTATGGCTACACCTTC.

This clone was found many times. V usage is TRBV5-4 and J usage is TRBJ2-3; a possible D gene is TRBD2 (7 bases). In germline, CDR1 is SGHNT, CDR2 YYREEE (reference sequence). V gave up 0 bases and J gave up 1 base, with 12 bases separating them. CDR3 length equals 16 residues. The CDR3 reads CASSLEGGVGTDTQYF. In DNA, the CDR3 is TGTGCCAGCAGCTTGGAGGGGGGGGTGGGCACAGATACGCAGTATTTT.

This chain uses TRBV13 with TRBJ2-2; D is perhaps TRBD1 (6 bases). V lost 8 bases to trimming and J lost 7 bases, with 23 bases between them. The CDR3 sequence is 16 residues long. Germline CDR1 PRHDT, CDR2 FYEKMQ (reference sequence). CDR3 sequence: CASGLLDGKQGGELFF. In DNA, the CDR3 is TGTGCCAGCGGACTCCTAGATGGAAAACAGGGCGGGGAGCTGTTTTTT. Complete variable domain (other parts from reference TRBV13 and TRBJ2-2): AAGVIQSPRHLIKEKRETATLKCYPIPRHDTVYWYQQGPGQDPQFLISFYEKMQSDKGSIPDRFSAQQFSDYHSELNMSSLELGDSALYFCASGLLDGKQGGELFFGEGSRLTVL.

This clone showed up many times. CDR3 coding DNA: TGTGCTAGTGGCCCGGGACTAGCGGGATCTAGCACAGATACGCAGTATTTT. It codes for CASGPGLAGSSTDTQYF. This chain joins TRBV12-5 and TRBJ2-3; 13 bases agree with TRBD2. Germline CDR1 reads LGHNT; CDR2 reads FRNRAP. CDR3 size: 17 residues. The J segment lost 0 bases and the V segment lost 6 bases, leaving 6 bases of the junction unmatched.

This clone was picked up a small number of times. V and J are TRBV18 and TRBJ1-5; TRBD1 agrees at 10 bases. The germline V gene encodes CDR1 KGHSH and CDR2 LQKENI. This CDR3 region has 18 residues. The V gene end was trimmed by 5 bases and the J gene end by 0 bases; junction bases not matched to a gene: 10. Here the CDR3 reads CASSSGTGATYSNQPQHF. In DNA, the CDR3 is TGTGCCAGCTCATCCGGGACAGGGGCTACCTATAGCAATCAGCCCCAGCATTTT. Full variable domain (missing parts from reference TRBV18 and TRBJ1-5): NAGVMQNPRHLVRRRGQEARLRCSPMKGHSHVYWYRQLPEEGLKFMVYLQKENIIDESGMPKERFSAEFPKEGPSILRIQQVVRGDSAAYFCASSSGTGATYSNQPQHFGDGTRLSIL.

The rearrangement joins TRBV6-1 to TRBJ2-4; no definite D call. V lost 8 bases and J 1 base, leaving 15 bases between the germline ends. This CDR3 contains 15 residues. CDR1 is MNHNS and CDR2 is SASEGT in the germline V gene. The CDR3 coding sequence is TGTGCCAGCCGACAAGAGACCAGGGCCAAAAACATTCAGTACTTC. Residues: CASRQETRAKNIQYF.

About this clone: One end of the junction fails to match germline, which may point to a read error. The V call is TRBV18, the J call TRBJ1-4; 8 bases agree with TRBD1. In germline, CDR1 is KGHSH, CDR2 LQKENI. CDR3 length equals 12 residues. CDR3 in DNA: TGTGCCAGCTCACCATCCCGGGACAGGCGGCTTTTT. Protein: CASSPSRDRRLF.

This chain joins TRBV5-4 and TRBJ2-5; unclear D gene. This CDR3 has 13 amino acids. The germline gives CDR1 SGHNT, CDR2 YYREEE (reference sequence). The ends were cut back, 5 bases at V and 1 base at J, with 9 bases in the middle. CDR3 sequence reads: CASRMPGQETQYF. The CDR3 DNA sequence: TGTGCCAGCAGAATGCCGGGCCAAGAGACCCAGTACTTC.

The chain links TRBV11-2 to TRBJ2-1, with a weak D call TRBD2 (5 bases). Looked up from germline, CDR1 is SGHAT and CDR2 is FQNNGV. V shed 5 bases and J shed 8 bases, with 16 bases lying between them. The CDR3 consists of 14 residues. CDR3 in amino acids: CASSPRSSVDEQFF. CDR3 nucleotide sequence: TGTGCCAGCAGCCCCCGGAGTAGCGTCGATGAGCAGTTCTTC.

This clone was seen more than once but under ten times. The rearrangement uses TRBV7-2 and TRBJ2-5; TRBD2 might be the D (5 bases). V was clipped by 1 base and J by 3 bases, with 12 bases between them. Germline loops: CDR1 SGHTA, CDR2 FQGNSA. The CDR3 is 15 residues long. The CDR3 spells CASSLVRRPEETQYF. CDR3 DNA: TGTGCCAGCAGCTTAGTCCGGAGGCCGGAAGAGACCCAGTACTTC.